This T cell receptor beta chain was sequenced during a study of blood T cell repertoires in COVID-19 (dated by TCRdb to the early 2020s). Describing the broader study: Samples from collaborators originated in the United States, Italy and Spain and spanned both the acute and convalescent phases of COVID-19. The prospective study material was composed of cDNA or gDNA derived from T cells, B-cell-depleted T cells, or PBMCs. The dataset comprised deeply sampled blood TCRbeta repertoires from subjects exposed to, actively infected with, or recovered from COVID-19. The repertoires were released in a freely available public database meant as a resource for research on the immune response to SARS-CoV-2. Samples came from the ongoing ImmuneRACE study (first 160 participants) plus 1,254 subjects from 6 global collaborators. The sample metadata nearly always contained a de-identified subject ID, COVID-19 status, age in years and sex. Where available, HLA class I and class II types were taken from metadata supplied by the sample provider and were not determined by assay-based typing.

The paper as a whole reports these results and caveats: The amount of clinical and demographic metadata varied by source and participant and was provided uncurated.

The collaborating institutions used their own protocols to collect whole blood in K2EDTA tubes. Collaborator samples were shipped for TCRbeta analysis as frozen whole blood, isolated PBMCs, or DNA extracted from either sample type. TCRbeta CDR3 regions were amplified from genomic DNA using the immunoSEQ Assay, a bias-controlled multiplex PCR. As for the authors' bioinformatics: The number of nucleated cells in each sample was estimated from the amplification of reference gene primers within the assay. Sequence reads were collapsed and filtered to measure the absolute abundance of every unique TCRbeta CDR3 rearrangement. For each sample, productive Simpson clonality was calculated as the square root of Simpson's diversity index over productive rearrangements. In TCRdb, the immuneACCESS table is reduced to in-frame sequences with V and J assigned. These tables do not hold every clone; where another copy was compared, an unresolved V gene accounts for under half, and the others remain unexplained. Clone size and the V and J calls come from that table; the DNA yielded D and trimming. Within this sample are approximately 250,000 clones, with around four fifths of them counted one time only. The ten largest clones represent approximately 6.3% of the sample.

Details on this clone: Its antigen specificity is not known. No base quality values were provided; no much bigger clone lies one nucleotide off.

The sequence derives from an older woman with active or convalescent COVID-19. Sequenced sample: peripheral blood.

The DNA sequence follows: TGTGCCAGCAGCGTAATGGCAGATGCTGAAAAACTGTTTTTT. This is translated as CASSVMADAEKLFF. Rearrangement joined TRBV9 to TRBJ1-4, with the D gene not clear enough to name. From a lookup of the germline V gene, CDR1 and CDR2 are SGDLS and YYNGEE. The CDR3 holds 14 amino acids from the cysteine to the phenylalanine. The sequence is cut down to CDR3 DNA, 42 bases in frame from base 1. V and J are truncated by 1 base and 7 bases respectively, leaving an intervening sequence of 11 bases. The entire variable domain, with the stretches around the CDR3 drawn from the reference TRBV9 and TRBJ1-4 proteins, is DSGVTQTPKHLITATGQRVTLRCSPRSGDLSVYWYQQSLDQGLQFLIQYYNGEERAKGNILERFSAQQFPDLHSELNLSSLELGDSALYFCASSVMADAEKLFFGSGTQLSVL.